The TCR beta chain under discussion was sequenced for a study of cytomegalovirus exposure and HLA in healthy donors. Across the whole study: An earlier analysis identified more than 90 million unique TCR beta sequences in 150 million to 200 million T cells.

A remark on this clone: Its antigen remains unidentified.

General study findings and limits: Later analysis identified a missense DCLRE1C variant that was linked to TCR beta V- and J-gene trimming. A later analysis associated 16,951 TCR beta sequences with HLA alleles at a 0.05 false discovery rate.

Primers included in the PCR were 60 Vbeta and 13 Jbeta primers. TCRdb's table, derived via immunoSEQ multiplex PCR, lists solely in-frame clones and lacks some. This table has more than 110,000 clones, around 83% appearing once. CDR1 MNHEY and CDR2 SMNVEV come from the germline V gene (reference sequence). The CDR3 has 17 residues. The V segment lost 5 bases and the J segment 3 bases; nucleotides outside the gene matches: 13. Among the donors, all were healthy bone marrow donors. J is TRBJ2-3 and V is TRBV27; 8 nucleotides align to TRBD2. This sequence originates from a male donor in good health and CMV-seropositive. The source material was PBMCs. CDR3 nucleotide sequence: TGTGCCAGCAGTCCTATGGCCCCCCGCGGGAGGACAGATACGCAGTATTTT. Translation gives CASSPMAPRGRTDTQYF.